The 4 T cell receptor beta chains below all came from one sample that was sequenced in a study of blood T cell repertoires in COVID-19. Profiled with immunoSEQ multiplex PCR; TCRdb holds only in-frame clones, not every one. Of under 250,000 clones listed, about 89% are singletons. Sequences were obtained from peripheral blood. The receptors were sampled from a woman aged 55 to 70 who had recovered from COVID-19.

A single count supports this clone. The chain recombines TRBV28 with TRBJ1-2; D not resolved. The CDR3 loop spans 12 amino acids. Trimming stripped 7 bases from V and 4 bases from J, with 10 bases between. CDR1 MDHEN and CDR2 SYDVKM come from the germline V gene. CDR3 sequence (DNA): TGTGCCAGCACCCTGGGAGTCTATGGCTACACCTTC. It yields the protein CASTLGVYGYTF.

The chain uses TRBV6-2 or TRBV6-3 and TRBJ2-3; 11 nucleotides agree with TRBD2. V trimming: 2 bases; J trimming: 2 bases; junction bases outside the gene matches: 3. The CDR3 consists of 16 residues. Looked up from germline, CDR1 is MNHEY and CDR2 is SVGEGT. The CDR3 sequence: CASSYGLAGITDTQYF. The DNA for the CDR3 is TGTGCCAGCAGTTACGGACTAGCGGGCATCACAGATACGCAGTATTTT.

CDR3 DNA: TGTGCCAGCAGCCTGTCTAGCGGGGGGCCTTCCTACGAGCAGTACTTC. Its protein product is CASSLSSGGPSYEQYF. The chain links TRBV5-5 to TRBJ2-7, with 11 bases fitting TRBD2. Germline V gene data show CDR1 as SGHKS and CDR2 as YYEKEE (reference sequence). The CDR3 is 16 residues long. V lost 4 bases and J lost 1; bases outside the gene matches: 7.

This sequence joins TRBV19 and TRBJ1-1; D possibly corresponds to TRBD1 (6 bases). CDR1 LNHDA and CDR2 SQIVND come from the germline V gene (reference sequence). This CDR3 is built from 14 residues. Trimming shortened V by 2 bases and J by 4 bases, and 11 bases separated the two germline ends. The CDR3 DNA sequence: TGTGCCAGTAGTATACGCCCACAGGGCACTGAAGCTTTCTTT. Protein sequence: CASSIRPQGTEAFF.